This entry lists 21 T cell receptor beta chains sequenced from one sample in a study of control samples from healthy donors and cancer patients (TCRdb year 2020). The library was prepared using the immunoSEQ multiplex PCR assay. Imported from immuneACCESS, the table was reduced by TCRdb to in-frame sequences with V and J called. These copies leave out some clones; in studies compared against another copy, an unresolved V gene accounts for under half, and the cause of the remainder is not known. This sample lists about 180,000 clones; more than 80% were detected once. The top ten constitute around 1.4% of the sample. Sequenced: blood. The receptor source for this set is a man aged 30 to 45 in good health.

The chain has TRBV5-4 and TRBJ1-5, with TRBD1 identical over 9 bases. This CDR3 spans 15 amino acids. Germline V gene data show CDR1 as SGHNT and CDR2 as YYREEE (reference sequence). V shed 0 bases, J shed 4 bases, and the junction held 2 bases outside the gene matches. In DNA form, the CDR3 reads TGTGCCAGCAGCTTGGCCGGGACAGGGAATCAGCCCCAGCATTTT. Translation: CASSLAGTGNQPQHF.

The J gene is TRBJ1-4, the V gene TRBV5-6, with TRBD1 identical over 9 bases. This CDR3 has 16 residues. V lost 3 bases and J lost 7; bases outside the gene matches: 10. CDR1 is SGHDT, CDR2 YYEEEE, per germline. CDR3 protein: CASSSAPGQGPEKLFF. The CDR3 DNA follows: TGTGCCAGCAGCTCCGCCCCGGGACAGGGCCCTGAAAAACTGTTTTTT.

The V gene is TRBV5-1, the J gene TRBJ2-3; TRBD2 is a possible D gene (5 bases). With 3 bases removed from V and 2 bases from J, the gap between germline ends came to 16 bases. CDR1 is SGHRS and CDR2 is YFSETQ in the germline V gene. The CDR3 sequence is 16 residues long. CDR3 in DNA: TGCGCCAGCAGCTCCGGACTTCTGACGAACACAGATACGCAGTATTTT. Amino acids: CASSSGLLTNTDTQYF.

V and J are TRBV18 and TRBJ2-1, with D possibly matching TRBD2 (5 bases). The CDR3 covers 16 residues. Trimming left V 1 base short and J 6 bases short, with 16 bases between. Germline V CDR1 and CDR2: KGHSH, LQKENI. The CDR3 nucleotides read TGTGCCAGCTCACCACTAGTGTCTATCGGGGTCAATGAGCAGTTCTTC. Translating it yields CASSPLVSIGVNEQFF.

In its sample, this clone was seen once. The rearrangement joins TRBV5-1 to TRBJ1-5; a weak D match, TRBD1 (6 bases). The V gene lost 1 base and the J gene lost 2 bases, with 13 bases spanning the gap. This CDR3 has 16 amino acids. CDR1 and CDR2 (germline): SGHRS, YFSETQ. DNA of the CDR3: TGCGCCAGCAGCTTGAGTTCAGGGGCAGGCAATCAGCCCCAGCATTTT. Translated: CASSLSSGAGNQPQHF.

The chain carries TRBV6-5 and TRBJ1-5; D not certain. V lost 2 bases to trimming and J lost 4 bases, with 6 bases between them. The CDR3 has 13 residues. CDR1 MNHEY and CDR2 SVGAGI come from the germline V gene. The DNA of the CDR3 is TGTGCCAGCAGTTACGCGCGGAATCAGCCCCAGCATTTT. It yields the protein CASSYARNQPQHF.

The chain combines TRBV7-8 with TRBJ1-1; no clear D. V lost 1 base to trimming and J lost 3 bases, with 6 bases between them. Germline V gene sequence: CDR1 SGHVS, CDR2 FQNEAQ. This CDR3 is built from 13 residues. The CDR3 DNA reads as TGTGCCAGCAGCTTAGGGGAGGACACTGAAGCTTTCTTT. Amino acids: CASSLGEDTEAFF.

V and J are TRBV11-2 and TRBJ2-7, with D maybe TRBD1 (5 bases). Deletions cut 3 bases from V and 1 base from J, with 16 bases between. There are 16 residues in the CDR3. Per germline, CDR1 SGHAT and CDR2 FQNNGV. In nucleotides, the CDR3 is TGTGCCAGCAGCTTGACAGCACTTGACGTGTCCTACGAGCAGTACTTC. It is translated as CASSLTALDVSYEQYF.

The chain has TRBV7-2 and TRBJ1-3; D gene unclear. V lost 4 bases, J lost 0 bases, and 10 bases lay in between. CDR3 size: 15 residues. Germline-derived CDR1 and CDR2 are SGHTA and FQGNSA. The CDR3, as DNA: TGTGCCAGCAGCTCTTTAGGTCGCTCTGGAAACACCATATATTTT. It encodes CASSSLGRSGNTIYF.

The V call is TRBV5-5, the J call TRBJ1-1, with D tentatively TRBD1 (5 bases). Germline V gene lookup returns CDR1 SGHKS and CDR2 YYEKEE (reference sequence). V lost 0 bases and J 0 bases, leaving 9 bases between the germline ends. The CDR3 covers 15 residues. CDR3: CASSLEAGMNTEAFF. The DNA of the CDR3 is TGTGCCAGCAGCTTGGAGGCAGGGATGAACACTGAAGCTTTCTTT.

The genes are TRBV9 and TRBJ2-7; D gene uncertain. V was shortened by 4 bases and J by 0 bases, with 14 bases between the two germline ends. The length of the CDR3 is 15 residues. The germline V gene encodes CDR1 SGDLS and CDR2 YYNGEE. CDR3 protein: CASSLSPGPSYEQYF. The CDR3 nucleotides read TGTGCCAGCAGCTTAAGTCCGGGCCCCTCCTACGAGCAGTACTTC.

This chain connects TRBV13 to TRBJ1-5; D uncertain. Germline V gene data show CDR1 as PRHDT and CDR2 as FYEKMQ (reference sequence). The V gene lost 7 bases and the J gene lost 8 bases, with 18 bases spanning the gap. This CDR3 comprises 14 residues. CDR3 coding DNA: TGTGCCAGCACCATCGGCGGGCTGGTGGAGCCCCAGCATTTT. This translates into CASTIGGLVEPQHF.

The chain employs TRBV29-1 and TRBJ2-2, with D hard to call. The length of the CDR3 is 15 residues. CDR1 and CDR2 from the germline V gene are SQVTM and ANQGSEA. V gave up 5 bases and J gave up 0 bases, with 13 bases separating them. The CDR3 is CSVIYDLSNTGELFF. CDR3 coding DNA: TGCAGCGTTATTTATGACCTATCGAACACCGGGGAGCTGTTTTTT.

The rearrangement links TRBV6-6 to TRBJ1-3; 12 positions match TRBD1. With V trimmed by 8 bases and J by 8 bases, 10 bases remained unmatched. The CDR3 is 15 residues long. Germline V gene lookup returns CDR1 MNHNY and CDR2 SVGAGI (reference sequence). CDR3 DNA: TGTGCCAGCCGGACGCCGGGACAGGGGGCTTACACCATATATTTT. Protein product: CASRTPGQGAYTIYF.

The rearrangement joins TRBV20-1 to TRBJ1-5, with D uncertain. Germline CDR1 and CDR2: DFQATT and SNEGSKA (reference sequence). This CDR3 contains 13 residues. Deletions cut 3 bases from V and 3 bases from J, with 9 bases between. The CDR3 region is CSASSSYNQPQHF. CDR3 bases: TGCAGTGCTAGTTCCAGTTACAATCAGCCCCAGCATTTT.

The rearrangement joins TRBV27 to TRBJ2-1; D uncertain. The CDR3 loop spans 14 amino acids. V was pared by 4 bases and J by 4 bases, with 11 bases between. Germline CDR1 reads MNHEY; CDR2 reads SMNVEV (reference sequence). CDR3 residues: CASSWEGRYNEQFF. The CDR3 coding sequence is TGTGCCAGCAGTTGGGAAGGGCGGTACAATGAGCAGTTCTTC.

V usage is TRBV30 and J usage is TRBJ1-4; TRBD1 matches 9 bases. J was trimmed by 8 bases and V by 5 bases; bases with no gene match: 6. Germline V gene sequence: CDR1 GTSNPN, CDR2 SVGIG (reference sequence). The CDR3 is made up of 13 amino acids. The CDR3 loop reads CAWSTGGDEKLFF. The CDR3 DNA is TGTGCCTGGTCCACAGGGGGCGACGAAAAACTGTTTTTT.

This chain joins TRBV11-2 and TRBJ2-1, with a tentative D call TRBD1 (6 bases). The CDR3 totals 15 residues. CDR1 SGHAT and CDR2 FQNNGV come from the germline V gene. V was pared by 2 bases and J by 4 bases, with 12 bases between. CDR3 residues: CASSLIGQLYNEQFF. CDR3 nucleotides: TGTGCCAGCAGCTTAATCGGACAGTTATACAATGAGCAGTTCTTC.

The chain links TRBV6-1 to TRBJ2-1, with a weak D call TRBD2 (7 bases). The germline CDR1 and CDR2 sequences are MNHNS and SASEGT. The CDR3 spans 17 residues. V was cut by 2 bases and J by 9 bases, with 23 bases left in between. The CDR3 nucleotides read TGTGCCAGCAGTGAATTTTCGGCGGGGGCACCTAAATTTGAGCAGTTCTTC. It is translated as CASSEFSAGAPKFEQFF.

The chain joins TRBV9 to TRBJ2-5; TRBD2 is a possible D gene (6 bases). Germline CDR1 is SGDLS and CDR2 is YYNGEE. CDR3 length: 15 amino acids. V gave up 3 bases and J gave up 4 bases, with 16 bases separating them. DNA for the CDR3: TGTGCCAGCAGCGGCCGGGGCCCGGAGGGAGAGACCCAGTACTTC. Translated: CASSGRGPEGETQYF.

The chain combines TRBV7-3 with TRBJ2-3; TRBD2 matches at 9 bases. V lost 5 bases to trimming and J lost 5 bases; unmatched junction nucleotides: 2. The CDR3 contains 13 residues. Germline CDR1 is SGHTA and CDR2 is FQGTGA. The CDR3 DNA reads TGTGCCAGCAGCCGACTAGCGGTAGATACGCAGTATTTT. The encoded protein is CASSRLAVDTQYF.